The rows below give T cell receptor beta chains drawn from one sample of a study of T cells in Graves' hyperthyroidism and ophthalmopathy. TCRdb redid the calling of the multiplex PCR reads with MiXCR, one entry per CDR3 protein. This sample yields hundreds of thousands of distinct CDR3 sequences, of which approximately 25% are seen a single time; over 70% belongs to the top ten. The source material was blood. These receptors came from a man over 45 with Graves' hyperthyroidism. The CDR3 runs from the conserved cysteine through the conserved F or W. Fields, in order: D gene, J gene, V gene, clone size, CDR3 protein, CDR3 DNA. The D gene is left open where the match is weak. Not every row has a clone size; where given, it reads once, few, many or a size class.

>TRBD2|TRBJ2-3|TRBV5-1|NA
CASSFTVAGGTDTQYF
TGCGCCAGCAGCTTTACTGTAGCGGGAGGCACAGATACGCAGTATTTT
>TRBD2|TRBJ2-6|TRBV5-4|few
CASTAPGLASGANVLTF
TGTGCCAGCACTGCACCGGGACTAGCCTCTGGGGCCAACGTCCTGACTTTC
>NA|TRBJ2-7|TRBV28|NA
CATRTNRAYYEQYF
TGTGCCACAAGAACGAACAGGGCCTACTACGAGCAGTACTTC
>TRBD2|TRBJ2-4|TRBV6-1|few
CASSGQTLTSGRGKNIQYF
TGTGCCAGCAGTGGACAGACCCTAACTAGCGGGAGAGGCAAAAACATTCAGTACTTC
>NA|TRBJ1-5|TRBV12-3/TRBV12-4|many
CASSLGASNQPQHF
TGTGCCAGCAGCTTGGGGGCTAGCAATCAGCCCCAGCATTTT
>NA|TRBJ1-4|TRBV12-3/TRBV12-4|NA
CASSSKGVTSEKLFF
TGTGCCAGCAGTTCTAAGGGGGTAACTAGTGAAAAACTGTTTTTT
>TRBD1|TRBJ2-7|TRBV20-1|many
CSARDRDRYEQYF
TGCAGTGCTAGAGATAGGGACAGGTACGAGCAGTACTTC
>NA|TRBJ2-7|TRBV6-1|many
CASTPQGTYEQYF
TGTGCCAGCACCCCCCAGGGGACCTACGAGCAGTACTTC
>NA|TRBJ2-7|TRBV9|few
CASSVASSSYEQYF
TGTGCCAGCAGCGTAGCCTCGAGCTCCTACGAGCAGTACTTC
>NA|TRBJ2-7|TRBV19|NA
CASSPSWGASYEQYF
TGTGCCAGTAGTCCCTCGTGGGGGGCGTCCTACGAGCAGTACTTC
>TRBD1|TRBJ1-2|TRBV7-9|NA
CASGQGTGYGYTF
TGTGCCAGCGGACAGGGGACAGGCTATGGCTACACCTTC
>NA|TRBJ1-2|TRBV28|NA
CASSLLGNRWVFGYTF
TGTGCCAGCAGTTTACTCGGGAACCGATGGGTGTTTGGCTACACCTTC
>NA|TRBJ2-7|TRBV5-6|few
CASSLFQLQPYEQYF
TGTGCCAGCAGCTTGTTCCAGCTACAGCCCTACGAGCAGTACTTC
>TRBD2|TRBJ2-1|TRBV28|many
CASRLAGYNEQFF
TGTGCCAGCCGGCTAGCGGGATACAATGAGCAGTTCTTC
>NA|TRBJ2-3|TRBV11-2|NA
CASSLDGVDTDTQYF
TGTGCCAGCAGCTTAGATGGGGTCGACACAGATACGCAGTATTTT
>TRBD1|TRBJ2-3|TRBV11-2|NA
CASSLTGDDTDTQYF
TGTGCCAGCAGCTTGACAGGGGACGACACAGATACGCAGTATTTT
>TRBD2|TRBJ2-7|TRBV2|many
CASSGISGSYEQYF
TGTGCCAGCAGTGGTATTAGCGGGAGCTACGAGCAGTACTTC
>TRBD2|TRBJ2-3|TRBV27|NA
CASSLSLGASGMNTDTQYF
TGTGCCAGCAGTTTATCATTGGGGGCTAGCGGGATGAACACAGATACGCAGTATTTT
>TRBD1|TRBJ2-3|TRBV11-2|NA
CASSLKGTDTDTQYF
TGTGCCAGCAGCTTAAAGGGGACAGACACAGATACGCAGTATTTT
>TRBD2|TRBJ2-1|TRBV19|NA
CASRTSGTIYEQFF
TGTGCCAGTAGGACTAGCGGGACTATTTACGAGCAGTTCTTC
>NA|TRBJ2-1|TRBV11-3|few
CASSLSEHEQFF
TGTGCCAGCAGCTTAAGCGAACATGAGCAGTTCTTC
>NA|TRBJ1-1|TRBV29-1|NA
CSVDRSDTEAFF
TGCAGCGTTGACAGGTCTGACACTGAAGCTTTCTTT
>NA|TRBJ1-2|TRBV30|many
CAWTGGSHGYTF
TGTGCCTGGACGGGGGGGAGTCATGGCTACACCTTC
>NA|TRBJ2-5|TRBV20-1|NA
CSARPGGPQETQYF
TGCAGTGCCCGACCCGGCGGACCCCAAGAGACCCAGTACTTC
>TRBD2|TRBJ2-7|TRBV2|once
CASSQGLGGSSYEQYF
TGTGCCAGCAGCCAAGGGCTCGGGGGGAGCTCCTACGAGCAGTACTTC
>NA|TRBJ1-1|TRBV18|NA
CASSPFDSAKNTEAFF
TGTGCCAGCTCACCGTTCGATTCGGCCAAGAACACTGAAGCTTTCTTT
>NA|TRBJ2-7|TRBV20-1|NA
CSASQTLRPYEQYF
TGCAGTGCTAGTCAGACCCTACGCCCCTACGAGCAGTACTTC
>TRBD2|TRBJ2-1|TRBV5-1|NA
CASSATSGRGEQFF
TGCGCCAGCAGCGCGACTAGCGGGAGGGGTGAGCAGTTCTTC
>NA|TRBJ1-3|TRBV30|NA
CAWRKGLSGNTIYF
TGTGCCTGGAGGAAAGGACTCTCTGGAAACACCATATATTTT
>NA|TRBJ2-3|TRBV3-1|few
CASSQRPGPDTQYF
TGTGCCAGCAGCCAACGGCCCGGCCCAGATACGCAGTATTTT
>NA|TRBJ2-1|TRBV19|NA
CASSIFSVPSYNEQLF
TGTGCCAGTAGTATATTTTCGGTTCCCTCCTACAATGAGCAGTTATTC
>NA|TRBJ2-1|TRBV7-3|many
CASSLNNRNEQFF
TGTGCCAGCAGCTTAAATAACCGAAATGAGCAGTTCTTC
>NA|TRBJ2-5|TRBV28|NA
CASKGFQETQYF
TGTGCCAGCAAGGGATTCCAAGAGACCCAGTACTTC
>NA|TRBJ2-1|TRBV6-2/TRBV6-3|NA
CASSYSPGNNEQFF
TGTGCCAGCAGTTACTCTCCGGGGAACAATGAGCAGTTCTTC
>TRBD2|TRBJ2-7|TRBV19|NA
CASSIGGSNRWEQYF
TGTGCCAGTAGTATTGGCGGGAGCAATAGGTGGGAGCAGTACTTC
>NA|TRBJ1-5|TRBV6-1|few
CASSPGGNRKNQPQHF
TGTGCCAGCAGCCCGGGGGGAAATAGGAAAAATCAGCCCCAGCATTTT
>NA|TRBJ2-7|TRBV6-1|NA
CASEDQPSTGQYF
TGTGCCAGCGAGGACCAGCCTTCCACCGGGCAGTACTTC
>TRBD1|TRBJ1-4|TRBV6-2/TRBV6-3|few
CASRLGTGSEKLFF
TGTGCCAGCAGACTGGGGACAGGGAGTGAAAAACTGTTTTTT
>NA|TRBJ2-2|TRBV7-9|NA
CASSLGRSGELFF
TGTGCCAGCAGCTTAGGGAGGTCCGGGGAGCTGTTTTTT
>NA|TRBJ2-1|TRBV5-1|NA
CASSLAGTNYNEQFF
TGCGCCAGCAGCCTCGCCGGGACAAACTACAATGAGCAGTTCTTC